The rows below give T cell receptor beta chains drawn from one sample of a study of OX40 agonist ivuxolimab in advanced cancers. Some clones are missing from TCRdb's copy, which holds only in-frame ones; the method was immunoSEQ multiplex PCR. Of approximately 74,000 clones listed, around 90% are singletons. The sample here was CD4+ or CD8+ T cells sorted from blood, taken in a trial of the OX40 agonist ivuxolimab. Source of these receptors: an adult with an advanced solid tumor such as melanoma, head and neck, liver or kidney cancer. Both conserved end residues are part of each CDR3. D genes are given only for firm matches. Size is omitted from some rows. Given values are once, few, many or a class for expanded clones.

CDR3nt: TGTGCCAGCAGTTCCCTTGCACCCCTCCACTTT
CDR3aa: CASSSLAPLHF
d_gene: -
abundance: -
v_gene: TRBV28
j_gene: TRBJ1-6

CDR3nt: TGTGCCAGCAGTAGCGCCTCCTACGAGCAGTACTTC
CDR3aa: CASSSASYEQYF
d_gene: -
abundance: -
v_gene: TRBV14
j_gene: TRBJ2-7

CDR3nt: TGTGCCAGCAGCTTCGGGACAGGTGCGCCTGGGGCCAACGTCCTGACTTTC
CDR3aa: CASSFGTGAPGANVLTF
d_gene: TRBD1
abundance: -
v_gene: TRBV11-2
j_gene: TRBJ2-6

CDR3nt: TGTGCCAGCAGCCCACGGACAGGGTCCTACGAGCAGTACTTC
CDR3aa: CASSPRTGSYEQYF
d_gene: TRBD1
abundance: -
v_gene: TRBV5-8
j_gene: TRBJ2-7

CDR3nt: TGTGCCAGCAGTTACTCGAGCTCTGGGGCCAACGTCCTGACTTTC
CDR3aa: CASSYSSSGANVLTF
d_gene: -
abundance: -
v_gene: TRBV6-6
j_gene: TRBJ2-6

CDR3nt: TGTGCCAGCAGTTCAGGGGGCAAAAGAGCTTTCTTT
CDR3aa: CASSSGGKRAFF
d_gene: TRBD1
abundance: -
v_gene: TRBV28
j_gene: TRBJ1-1

CDR3nt: TGTGCCAGCAGTCAAGGGACAGCGTTCACTGAAGCTTTCTTT
CDR3aa: CASSQGTAFTEAFF
d_gene: TRBD1
abundance: few
v_gene: TRBV6-5
j_gene: TRBJ1-1

CDR3nt: TGTGCCTGGAGTTTAAGCGGCTCCTATAATTCACCCCTCCACTTT
CDR3aa: CAWSLSGSYNSPLHF
d_gene: -
abundance: -
v_gene: TRBV30
j_gene: TRBJ1-6

CDR3nt: TGTGCCAGCAGCTTCGACAGGGTGGCGAACACCGGGGAGCTGTTTTTT
CDR3aa: CASSFDRVANTGELFF
d_gene: TRBD1
abundance: -
v_gene: TRBV5-8
j_gene: TRBJ2-2

CDR3nt: TGCGCCAGCAGCCAAGAGGCCCAGGGGATTTTCTCTGGGGCCAACGTCCTGACTTTC
CDR3aa: CASSQEAQGIFSGANVLTF
d_gene: -
abundance: -
v_gene: TRBV4-3
j_gene: TRBJ2-6

CDR3nt: TGTGCCAGCAGCCCCATGGGGGATCTAGTTCAGGAGCAGTTCTTC
CDR3aa: CASSPMGDLVQEQFF
d_gene: -
abundance: -
v_gene: TRBV9
j_gene: TRBJ2-1

CDR3nt: TGCGCCAGCAGCCAAGGACTAGCGGGGGCCTACGAGCAGTACTTC
CDR3aa: CASSQGLAGAYEQYF
d_gene: TRBD2
abundance: few
v_gene: TRBV5-1
j_gene: TRBJ2-7

CDR3nt: TGTGCCTGGAGTAAGGAACTCCAGGGCACTGAAGCTTTCTTT
CDR3aa: CAWSKELQGTEAFF
d_gene: -
abundance: -
v_gene: TRBV30
j_gene: TRBJ1-1

CDR3nt: TGTGCCAGCAGCTTACTCTCAGATACGCAGTATTTT
CDR3aa: CASSLLSDTQYF
d_gene: -
abundance: -
v_gene: TRBV7-2
j_gene: TRBJ2-3

CDR3nt: TGCGCCAGCAGCCCAGGACTGCGAGACTATGGCTACACCTTC
CDR3aa: CASSPGLRDYGYTF
d_gene: -
abundance: -
v_gene: TRBV4-3
j_gene: TRBJ1-2

CDR3nt: TGTGCCAGCAGCCCGCTGTCAAACACAGATACGCAGTATTTT
CDR3aa: CASSPLSNTDTQYF
d_gene: -
abundance: -
v_gene: TRBV7-3
j_gene: TRBJ2-3

CDR3nt: TGTGCCAGCAGCTATGGACGGACCACAGATACGCAGTATTTT
CDR3aa: CASSYGRTTDTQYF
d_gene: -
abundance: -
v_gene: TRBV28
j_gene: TRBJ2-3

CDR3nt: TGTGCCAGCAGCTTAGATCCAAATAGCGGGACGCAGTATTTT
CDR3aa: CASSLDPNSGTQYF
d_gene: TRBD2
abundance: -
v_gene: TRBV11-2
j_gene: TRBJ2-3

CDR3nt: TGCGCCAGCAGCTCAGAGAGCGGGCCTTGGGATGAGCAGTTCTTC
CDR3aa: CASSSESGPWDEQFF
d_gene: -
abundance: -
v_gene: TRBV5-1
j_gene: TRBJ2-1

CDR3nt: TGTGCCAGCAGCTCCAACACGGGATCATCCTACAATGAGCAGTTCTTC
CDR3aa: CASSSNTGSSYNEQFF
d_gene: -
abundance: -
v_gene: TRBV7-2
j_gene: TRBJ2-1

CDR3nt: TGTGCCAGCAGCTTAGAAGCGGGAGTTAGCGGGGAGCTGTTTTTT
CDR3aa: CASSLEAGVSGELFF
d_gene: TRBD2
abundance: -
v_gene: TRBV7-2
j_gene: TRBJ2-2

CDR3nt: TGTGCCACCAGCAGAGCCAGGGCGGCTAATGAAAAACTGTTTTTT
CDR3aa: CATSRARAANEKLFF
d_gene: -
abundance: -
v_gene: TRBV15
j_gene: TRBJ1-4

CDR3nt: TGTGCCAGCAGCGTCGATGCCGGGGGGGAGACCCAGTACTTC
CDR3aa: CASSVDAGGETQYF
d_gene: TRBD2
abundance: once
v_gene: TRBV9
j_gene: TRBJ2-5

CDR3nt: TGTGCCAGCAGTTGGGACAGGGGCGGCTATGGCTACACCTTC
CDR3aa: CASSWDRGGYGYTF
d_gene: TRBD1
abundance: -
v_gene: TRBV28
j_gene: TRBJ1-2

CDR3nt: TGTGCCAGTAGTAGGGTGGGCATGAACACTGAAGCTTTCTTT
CDR3aa: CASSRVGMNTEAFF
d_gene: -
abundance: -
v_gene: TRBV19
j_gene: TRBJ1-1

CDR3nt: TGCAGCGCCTTAAGGCCAGGCAGTCGCTCCTACGAGCAGTACTTC
CDR3aa: CSALRPGSRSYEQYF
d_gene: -
abundance: -
v_gene: TRBV29-1
j_gene: TRBJ2-7

CDR3nt: TGTGCCAGCAGCTTTGAGATTACTGAAGCTTTCTTT
CDR3aa: CASSFEITEAFF
d_gene: -
abundance: -
v_gene: TRBV7-9
j_gene: TRBJ1-1

CDR3nt: TGTGCCAGCAGTCTCCTGACAGATAACTATGGCTACACCTTC
CDR3aa: CASSLLTDNYGYTF
d_gene: -
abundance: once
v_gene: TRBV28
j_gene: TRBJ1-2

CDR3nt: TGTGCCATACAAAGACAGGATAATTCACCCCTCCACTTT
CDR3aa: CAIQRQDNSPLHF
d_gene: -
abundance: -
v_gene: TRBV10-3
j_gene: TRBJ1-6

CDR3nt: TGTGCCAGCAGTTTCGAGGATGAGCAGTTCTTC
CDR3aa: CASSFEDEQFF
d_gene: -
abundance: -
v_gene: TRBV27
j_gene: TRBJ2-1

CDR3nt: TGTGCCAGCTCCCTCTTGAGGGAGAACACTGAAGCTTTCTTT
CDR3aa: CASSLLRENTEAFF
d_gene: -
abundance: -
v_gene: TRBV18
j_gene: TRBJ1-1

CDR3nt: TGTGCCAGCAGCCCTCCCCAGGGGTGGGGCGTCTTT
CDR3aa: CASSPPQGWGVF
d_gene: -
abundance: -
v_gene: TRBV28
j_gene: TRBJ1-1

CDR3nt: TGCGCCAGCAGCTTGGAAGGGGGCTCCGGGGCCAACGTCCTGACTTTC
CDR3aa: CASSLEGGSGANVLTF
d_gene: TRBD1
abundance: -
v_gene: TRBV5-1
j_gene: TRBJ2-6

CDR3nt: TGTGCCAGCAGTAGTAAAGACAGGGATTCTGGTCAGCCCCAGCATTTT
CDR3aa: CASSSKDRDSGQPQHF
d_gene: TRBD1
abundance: few
v_gene: TRBV6-6
j_gene: TRBJ1-5

CDR3nt: TGTGCCAGCAGTGACTCGAGAGGGGGTGAGCAGTTCTTC
CDR3aa: CASSDSRGGEQFF
d_gene: -
abundance: once
v_gene: TRBV6-4
j_gene: TRBJ2-1

CDR3nt: TGTGCCAGCAGCGCCACCTCCGGGACAGGGAGAGAGACCCAGTACTTC
CDR3aa: CASSATSGTGRETQYF
d_gene: TRBD1
abundance: once
v_gene: TRBV7-2
j_gene: TRBJ2-5

CDR3nt: TGTGCCAGCTCCGGACAGCCGAACACTGAAGCTTTCTTT
CDR3aa: CASSGQPNTEAFF
d_gene: -
abundance: -
v_gene: TRBV6-4
j_gene: TRBJ1-1

CDR3nt: TGTGCCAGCAGTCCAGGACAGGGGAGGGGAAATCAGCCCCAGCATTTT
CDR3aa: CASSPGQGRGNQPQHF
d_gene: TRBD1
abundance: -
v_gene: TRBV4-2
j_gene: TRBJ1-5

CDR3nt: TGTGCCAGCAGCTTAATGGGACTAGCGGGGATTCAAGAGACCCAGTACTTC
CDR3aa: CASSLMGLAGIQETQYF
d_gene: TRBD2
abundance: -
v_gene: TRBV7-2
j_gene: TRBJ2-5

CDR3nt: TGTGCCAGCAGCCGCACTAAATACGAGCAGTACTTC
CDR3aa: CASSRTKYEQYF
d_gene: -
abundance: -
v_gene: TRBV5-8
j_gene: TRBJ2-7

CDR3nt: TGTGCCAGCAGTAAGGGACTAGCGATTATGAACTACGAGCAGTACTTC
CDR3aa: CASSKGLAIMNYEQYF
d_gene: TRBD2
abundance: -
v_gene: TRBV7-9
j_gene: TRBJ2-7

CDR3nt: TGTGCCAGCAGCCCCAGATCTGGGACTAGGTTTAATGAGCAGTTCTTC
CDR3aa: CASSPRSGTRFNEQFF
d_gene: TRBD2
abundance: -
v_gene: TRBV11-3
j_gene: TRBJ2-1

CDR3nt: TGTGCCAGCAACCTTAGGCGGCTAGTGGATGAGCAGTTCTTC
CDR3aa: CASNLRRLVDEQFF
d_gene: -
abundance: -
v_gene: TRBV5-6
j_gene: TRBJ2-1

CDR3nt: TGTGCCAGCAGCCCCAGGACAGGGGGAATTCAGTACTTC
CDR3aa: CASSPRTGGIQYF
d_gene: TRBD1
abundance: -
v_gene: TRBV9
j_gene: TRBJ2-4

CDR3nt: TGCGCCAGCAGCCCAGGAGGAGGTGGCTACACCTTC
CDR3aa: CASSPGGGGYTF
d_gene: -
abundance: -
v_gene: TRBV5-1
j_gene: TRBJ1-2

CDR3nt: TGCGCCAGCAGCCAGGACAGGGGACCTGAAGCTTTCTTT
CDR3aa: CASSQDRGPEAFF
d_gene: TRBD1
abundance: -
v_gene: TRBV5-1
j_gene: TRBJ1-1

CDR3nt: TGCAGCGTTGACAGGTACAATGAGCAGTTCTTC
CDR3aa: CSVDRYNEQFF
d_gene: -
abundance: -
v_gene: TRBV29-1
j_gene: TRBJ2-1

CDR3nt: TGTGCCAGCACCGGGTCGGGGCTGGGCCTGACCTACGAGCAGTACTTC
CDR3aa: CASTGSGLGLTYEQYF
d_gene: -
abundance: -
v_gene: TRBV28
j_gene: TRBJ2-7

CDR3nt: TGTGCCAGCAGCTCCGCCTTAGATACGCAGTATTTT
CDR3aa: CASSSALDTQYF
d_gene: -
abundance: -
v_gene: TRBV7-2
j_gene: TRBJ2-3

CDR3nt: TGTGCCAGCAGGAGACCGGGACAGGGGAGTGGCTACACCTTC
CDR3aa: CASRRPGQGSGYTF
d_gene: TRBD1
abundance: -
v_gene: TRBV6-5
j_gene: TRBJ1-2

CDR3nt: TGCGCCAGCAGCCAACTACACTCTTACAATGAGCAGTTCTTC
CDR3aa: CASSQLHSYNEQFF
d_gene: -
abundance: -
v_gene: TRBV4-3
j_gene: TRBJ2-1

CDR3nt: TGTGTCTGGAGTCATGCGCGGGACGGCACAGATACGCAGTATTTT
CDR3aa: CVWSHARDGTDTQYF
d_gene: -
abundance: -
v_gene: TRBV30
j_gene: TRBJ2-3